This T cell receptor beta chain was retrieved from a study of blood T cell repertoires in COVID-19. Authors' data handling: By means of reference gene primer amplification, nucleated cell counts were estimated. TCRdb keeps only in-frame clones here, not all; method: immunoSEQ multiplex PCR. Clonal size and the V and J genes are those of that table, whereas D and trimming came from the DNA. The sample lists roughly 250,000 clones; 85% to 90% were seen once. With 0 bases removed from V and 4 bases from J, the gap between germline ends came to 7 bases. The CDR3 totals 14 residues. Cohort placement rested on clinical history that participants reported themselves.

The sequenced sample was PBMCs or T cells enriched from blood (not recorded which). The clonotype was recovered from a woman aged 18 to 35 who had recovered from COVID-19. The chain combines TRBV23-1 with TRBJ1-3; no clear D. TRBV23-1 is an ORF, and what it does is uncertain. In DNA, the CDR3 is TGCGCCAGCAGTCAATCCTGGCGGGGAAACACCATATATTTT. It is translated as CASSQSWRGNTIYF.